The 28 T cell receptor beta chains given below trace back to one sample, sequenced in a study of cytomegalovirus exposure and HLA in healthy donors. Assay used: immunoSEQ multiplex PCR; TCRdb lists only in-frame clones, some missing. The data hold roughly 70,000 clones, with around 97% observed a single time. The sequencing input was PBMCs. The receptors were gathered from a woman younger than 30 in good health and CMV-seropositive.

CDR3 DNA: TGTGCCAGCAGTGAATGGGAGGGCACCTACGAGCAGTACTTC. The encoded protein is CASSEWEGTYEQYF. V is TRBV6-1 and J is TRBJ2-7, with 7 bases that match TRBD2. CDR3 length: 14 amino acids. The J segment lost 2 bases and the V segment lost 2 bases, leaving 3 bases of the junction unmatched. Germline CDR1 MNHNS, CDR2 SASEGT.

This clone has a single count. This sequence joins TRBV27 and TRBJ1-5; 7 bases are a match to TRBD1. The CDR3 length is 14 residues. The germline V gene encodes CDR1 MNHEY and CDR2 SMNVEV (reference sequence). V shed 4 bases and J 2 bases; nucleotides not matched to a gene: 2. The DNA of the CDR3 is TGTGCCAGCAGTTCCGGACAGGGCAATCAGCCCCAGCATTTT. Residues: CASSSGQGNQPQHF.

The rearrangement links TRBV28 to TRBJ1-1; D is possibly TRBD1 (6 bases). Germline V CDR1 and CDR2: MDHEN, SYDVKM. V was shortened by 7 bases and J by 1 base, with 13 bases between the two germline ends. This CDR3 has 14 amino acids. The CDR3 DNA follows: TGTGCCAGCACCGAACAGGGAAGGAACACTGAAGCTTTCTTT. It specifies CASTEQGRNTEAFF.

The chain couples TRBV29-1 to TRBJ1-3; 7 nucleotides align to TRBD1. The V gene end was trimmed by 7 bases and the J gene end by 0 bases; junction bases not matched to a gene: 9. Germline CDR1 is SQVTM and CDR2 is ANQGSEA. CDR3 length equals 15 residues. The CDR3 region has the DNA TGCAGCGCACGAACAGGGGTGAACTCTGGAAACACCATATATTTT. Its protein product is CSARTGVNSGNTIYF.

The chain recombines TRBV30 with TRBJ1-1; D gene unclear. V lost 5 bases and J lost 4, with 17 bases in between. The CDR3 loop spans 14 amino acids. Germline V gene sequence: CDR1 GTSNPN, CDR2 SVGIG (reference sequence). CDR3 in amino acids: CAWYHQVLGTEAFF. For the CDR3, the DNA is TGTGCCTGGTACCATCAGGTTTTGGGCACTGAAGCTTTCTTT.

The chain couples TRBV2 to TRBJ2-3; 10 bases align to TRBD1. Germline V CDR1 and CDR2: SNHLY, FYNNEI. Trimming cost V 10 bases and J 6 bases; bases outside gene matches: 10. This CDR3 has 14 amino acids. The CDR3 reads CAKSSGTGVDTQYF. The CDR3 DNA reads as TGTGCCAAATCGTCCGGGACAGGGGTTGATACGCAGTATTTT.

J is TRBJ1-2 and V is TRBV7-9, with D unclear. Germline V gene sequence: CDR1 SEHNR, CDR2 FQNEAQ (reference sequence). This CDR3 contains 12 residues. Trimming took 2 bases from V and 8 from J, leaving 9 bases between them. Here the CDR3 reads CASSLSPEGYTF. The CDR3 bases are TGTGCCAGCAGCTTAAGCCCTGAGGGCTACACCTTC.

The chain recombines TRBV29-1 with TRBJ2-5; 8 nucleotides line up with TRBD1. V trimming: 4 bases; J trimming: 5 bases; junction bases outside the gene matches: 9. This CDR3 is built from 14 residues. Germline-derived CDR1 and CDR2 are SQVTM and ANQGSEA. The CDR3 loop is CSVGGTGRWETQYF. In DNA form, the CDR3 reads TGCAGCGTTGGGGGGACAGGCCGGTGGGAGACCCAGTACTTC.

The chain is built from TRBV18 and TRBJ2-1, with 9 bases fitting TRBD2. The CDR3 contains 17 residues. Per the germline V gene, CDR1 is KGHSH and CDR2 is LQKENI. The V segment lost 1 base and the J segment 1 base; nucleotides outside the gene matches: 5. CDR3 amino acids: CASSPLPAGGSYNEQFF. The CDR3 DNA follows: TGTGCCAGCTCACCACTGCCAGCGGGAGGATCCTACAATGAGCAGTTCTTC.

The chain links TRBV6-5 to TRBJ2-5, with 8 bases lining up with TRBD1. Germline CDR1 and CDR2: MNHEY and SVGAGI. With 6 bases clipped from V and 3 bases from J, the junction kept 9 bases outside the gene matches. There are 15 residues in the CDR3. The CDR3 DNA reads TGTGCCAGCAGACTTGCCAGGGGGCTGGAAGAGACCCAGTACTTC. Its protein product is CASRLARGLEETQYF.

The gene calls are TRBV4-1 and TRBJ1-2, with TRBD1 matching over 12 bases. Germline CDR1 and CDR2: MGHRA and YSYEKL. Germline trimming cut 4 bases from V and 7 bases from J; bases unmatched to any gene: 10. CDR3 size: 16 residues. The CDR3 nucleotides read TGCGCCAGCAGCCCCTCCGGGACAGGGGGCTCTCTTGGCTACACCTTC. It yields the protein CASSPSGTGGSLGYTF.

The chain couples TRBV7-9 to TRBJ1-1, with a possible D match to TRBD1 (6 bases). Per the germline V gene, CDR1 is SEHNR and CDR2 is FQNEAQ (reference sequence). The ends were cut back, 4 bases at V and 3 bases at J, with 21 bases in the middle. The CDR3 is 17 residues long. DNA of the CDR3: TGTGCCAGCAGCTCCCAGAGGCACAGGGCCATGGACACTGAAGCTTTCTTT. Encoded protein: CASSSQRHRAMDTEAFF.

V usage is TRBV6-5 and J usage is TRBJ2-3; D may be TRBD2 (6 bases). CDR1 is MNHEY, CDR2 SVGAGI, per germline. The V end was cut by 2 bases, the J end by 0 bases, with 9 bases between. The CDR3 consists of 15 residues. The CDR3 loop is CASSYAGSSTDTQYF. The CDR3, as DNA: TGTGCCAGCAGTTACGCGGGATCTAGCACAGATACGCAGTATTTT.

The chain uses TRBV28 and TRBJ2-5, with 8 positions matching TRBD2. The CDR3 has 14 residues. After removal of 4 bases from V and 5 bases from J, the junction contained 6 bases not matched to a gene. Germline-derived CDR1 and CDR2 are MDHEN and SYDVKM. As DNA, the CDR3 is TGTGCCAGCAGTTCCCCGGGACTAGTTGAGACCCAGTACTTC. Its translation: CASSSPGLVETQYF. Supplemented by reference TRBV28 and TRBJ2-5, the full variable domain reads DVKVTQSSRYLVKRTGEKVFLECVQDMDHENMFWYRQDPGLGLRLIYFSYDVKMKEKGDIPEGYSVSREKKERFSLILESASTNQTSMYLCASSSPGLVETQYFGPGTRLLVL.

The chain employs TRBV6-1 and TRBJ1-1; D perhaps matches TRBD1 (6 bases). Trimming shortened V by 8 bases and J by 1 base, and 14 bases separated the two germline ends. This CDR3 comprises 14 residues. CDR1 MNHNS and CDR2 SASEGT come from the germline V gene. This chain's CDR3 is CASPGGGRNTEAFF. The CDR3 DNA sequence: TGTGCCAGCCCGGGAGGGGGAAGGAACACTGAAGCTTTCTTT.

The chain has TRBV5-4 and TRBJ2-7, with D possibly being TRBD2 (5 bases). This CDR3 has 15 amino acids. The V gene's germline CDR1 is SGHNT and CDR2 YYREEE (reference sequence). Trimming pared 4 bases from V and 3 bases from J, leaving 17 bases between. CDR3 protein: CASSAGVLGVYEQYF. The CDR3 DNA reads TGTGCCAGCAGCGCCGGGGTCCTTGGAGTCTACGAGCAGTACTTC.

V usage is TRBV20-1 and J usage is TRBJ1-4; 10 bases agree with TRBD1. The germline CDR1 and CDR2 sequences are DFQATT and SNEGSKA (reference sequence). Trimming at V came to 7 bases and at J to 7 bases, leaving 0 bases not matched to a gene. The CDR3 runs to 11 residues. The CDR3 region has the DNA TGCAGTGGGGACAGGGGTGAAAAACTGTTTTTT. It codes for CSGDRGEKLFF.

The CDR3 coding sequence is TGTGCCAGTAGCTCGCGGGACGCGGGTAACTATGGCTACACCTTC. Translating gives CASSSRDAGNYGYTF. This sequence joins TRBV19 and TRBJ1-2, with D maybe TRBD1 (5 bases). Germline V gives CDR1 LNHDA, CDR2 SQIVND (reference sequence). Trimming stripped 6 bases from V and 1 base from J, with 15 bases between. This CDR3 spans 15 amino acids. Supplemented by reference TRBV19 and TRBJ1-2, the full variable domain reads DGGITQSPKYLFRKEGQNVTLSCEQNLNHDAMYWYRQDPGQGLRLIYYSQIVNDFQKGDIAEGYSVSREKKESFPLTVTSAQKNPTAFYLCASSSRDAGNYGYTFGSGTRLTVV.

The chain recombines TRBV28 with TRBJ2-7, with D possibly being TRBD1 (5 bases). Germline assignment: CDR1 MDHEN and CDR2 SYDVKM. This CDR3 has 13 amino acids. Trimming removed 5 bases at V and 4 bases at J, with 12 bases between. CDR3 protein: CASSVSQGYEQYF. The CDR3 DNA reads as TGTGCCAGCAGTGTATCCCAGGGATACGAGCAGTACTTC.

This clone showed up just once. This rearrangement joins TRBV10-2 to TRBJ2-1; a weak D match, TRBD2 (5 bases). The CDR3 contains 12 residues. V lost 3 bases and J 10 bases, leaving 10 bases between the germline ends. Germline CDR1 and CDR2: WSHSY and SAAADI. The CDR3 sequence is CASSEGGPEQFF. The CDR3 nucleotides read TGCGCCAGCAGTGAAGGAGGCCCAGAGCAGTTCTTC.

The gene calls are TRBV6-1 and TRBJ1-1; perhaps TRBD1 as D (6 bases). Trimming pared 0 bases from V and 6 bases from J, leaving 14 bases between. Per germline, CDR1 MNHNS and CDR2 SASEGT. This CDR3 contains 15 residues. CDR3 in amino acids: CASSEAPGVGSEAFF. The DNA for the CDR3 is TGTGCCAGCAGTGAAGCCCCAGGGGTAGGGTCTGAAGCTTTCTTT.

The rearrangement joins TRBV28 to TRBJ1-5; D perhaps matches TRBD1 (5 bases). The CDR3 extends over 14 amino acids. Germline CDR1 is MDHEN and CDR2 is SYDVKM. Deletions cut 7 bases from V and 1 base from J, with 11 bases between. This CDR3 reads CASTGRVSNQPQHF. CDR3 coding DNA: TGTGCCAGCACTGGCAGGGTAAGCAATCAGCCCCAGCATTTT.

The rearrangement links TRBV6-5 to TRBJ2-1; 11 bases map to TRBD2. V shed 4 bases and J 8 bases; nucleotides not matched to a gene: 4. The CDR3 covers 14 residues. Germline V gene sequence: CDR1 MNHEY, CDR2 SVGAGI. Written as DNA, the CDR3 is TGTGCCAGCAGTTTACTAGCGGGAGACGATGAGCAGTTCTTC. Translated: CASSLLAGDDEQFF.

J is TRBJ2-7 and V is TRBV28, with a possible D match to TRBD2 (6 bases). The ends were cut back, 8 bases at V and 5 bases at J, with 7 bases in the middle. This CDR3 is built from 10 residues. Germline CDR1 reads MDHEN; CDR2 reads SYDVKM. The CDR3 nucleotides are TGTGCCAGCTCTAGCGACGAGCAGTACTTC. Encoded protein: CASSSDEQYF.

The chain is built from TRBV28 and TRBJ1-3; no definite D call. V was pared by 2 bases and J by 0 bases, with 11 bases between. The CDR3 has 16 residues. The germline gives CDR1 MDHEN, CDR2 SYDVKM. CDR3 sequence reads: CASSLSTLSSGNTIYF. The CDR3 coding sequence is TGTGCCAGCAGTTTAAGCACTCTTAGCTCTGGAAACACCATATATTTT. Complete variable domain (other parts from reference TRBV28 and TRBJ1-3): DVKVTQSSRYLVKRTGEKVFLECVQDMDHENMFWYRQDPGLGLRLIYFSYDVKMKEKGDIPEGYSVSREKKERFSLILESASTNQTSMYLCASSLSTLSSGNTIYFGEGSWLTVV.

The V and J genes are TRBV28 and TRBJ1-4, with D perhaps matching TRBD1 (6 bases). V dropped 3 bases and J dropped 6 bases, with 11 bases sitting between them. The CDR3 length is 14 residues. Germline-derived CDR1 and CDR2 are MDHEN and SYDVKM. DNA for the CDR3: TGTGCCAGCAGTTTGCGGGGGCCCCATGAAAAACTGTTTTTT. It translates to CASSLRGPHEKLFF.

The chain is built from TRBV5-4 and TRBJ1-2; 8 bases are shared with TRBD1. V lost 7 bases to trimming and J lost 4 bases; unmatched junction nucleotides: 3. Germline assignment: CDR1 SGHNT and CDR2 YYREEE (reference sequence). The CDR3 sequence is 12 residues long. The CDR3: CASLGQGYGYTF. CDR3 bases: TGTGCCAGCTTAGGACAGGGCTATGGCTACACCTTC. The whole variable domain, remainder taken from reference TRBV5-4 and TRBJ1-2, is ETGVTQSPTHLIKTRGQQVTLRCSSQSGHNTVSWYQQALGQGPQFIFQYYREEENGRGNFPPRFSGLQFPNYSSELNVNALELDDSALYLCASLGQGYGYTFGSGTRLTVV.

V usage is TRBV19 and J usage is TRBJ2-6, with TRBD1 matching 9 bases. Trimming cost V 7 bases and J 1 base; bases outside gene matches: 11. This CDR3 has 18 residues. CDR1 is LNHDA, CDR2 SQIVND, per germline (reference sequence). DNA of the CDR3: TGTGCCAGTACATCCCCGGGACAGGGCGAGTCTGGGGCCAACGTCCTGACTTTC. This codes for CASTSPGQGESGANVLTF.